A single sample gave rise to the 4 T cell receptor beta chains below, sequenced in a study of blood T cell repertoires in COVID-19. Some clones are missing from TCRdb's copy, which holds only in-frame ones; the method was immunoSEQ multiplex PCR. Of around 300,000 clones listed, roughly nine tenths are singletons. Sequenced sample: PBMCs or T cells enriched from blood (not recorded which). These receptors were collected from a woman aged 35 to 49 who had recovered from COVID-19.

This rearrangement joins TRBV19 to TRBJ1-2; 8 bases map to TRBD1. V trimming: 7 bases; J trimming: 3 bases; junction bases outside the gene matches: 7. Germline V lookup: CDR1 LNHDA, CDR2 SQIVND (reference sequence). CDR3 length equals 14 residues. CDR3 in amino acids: CASNPDRDYYGYTF. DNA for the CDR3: TGTGCCAGTAACCCGGACAGGGATTACTATGGCTACACCTTC.

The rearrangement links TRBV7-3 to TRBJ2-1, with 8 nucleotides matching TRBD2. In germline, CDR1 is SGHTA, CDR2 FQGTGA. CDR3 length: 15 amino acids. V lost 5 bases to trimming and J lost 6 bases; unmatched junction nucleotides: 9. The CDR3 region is CASSRLAGVLNEQFF. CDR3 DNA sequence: TGTGCCAGCAGCCGCCTAGCGGGTGTACTCAATGAGCAGTTCTTC.

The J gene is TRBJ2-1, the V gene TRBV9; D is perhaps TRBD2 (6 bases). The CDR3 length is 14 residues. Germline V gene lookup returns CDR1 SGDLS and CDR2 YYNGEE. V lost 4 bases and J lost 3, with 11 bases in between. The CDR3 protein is CASSPGTFYNEQFF. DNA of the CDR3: TGTGCCAGCAGCCCGGGGACTTTCTACAATGAGCAGTTCTTC.

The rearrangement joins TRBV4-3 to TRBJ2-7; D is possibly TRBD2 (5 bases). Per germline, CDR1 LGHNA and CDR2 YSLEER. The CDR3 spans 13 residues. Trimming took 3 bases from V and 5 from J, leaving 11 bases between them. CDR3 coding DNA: TGCGCCAGCAGCCAGACCGGGAACCACGAGCAGTACTTC. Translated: CASSQTGNHEQYF.